The 18 T cell receptor beta chains reported below all come from one sample, sequenced in a study of lymphopenia after photon versus proton radiotherapy (dated by TCRdb to the late 2010s). The library was prepared using the immunoSEQ multiplex PCR assay. The table was pulled from immuneACCESS by TCRdb, which kept in-frame rearrangements only. Such tables lose some clones; where checked, under half of the loss comes from unresolved V genes, and the rest has no known cause. This sample lists 7,500 to 9,500 clones; 70% to 90% were detected once. The ten largest clones represent about 3% of the sample. The specimen comprised peripheral blood, sampled from a patient treated with photon-based radiotherapy. These receptors were collected from an older woman with pancreatic cancer.

This chain connects TRBV5-4 to TRBJ2-5; 12 positions match TRBD2. The germline V gene encodes CDR1 SGHNT and CDR2 YYREEE (reference sequence). Losses at the gene ends were 4 bases for V and 2 bases for J; bases not matched to a gene: 3. There are 15 residues in the CDR3. The DNA of the CDR3 is TGTGCCAGCAGCCTAGCGGGAGGGATGCAAGAGACCCAGTACTTC. The encoded protein is CASSLAGGMQETQYF.

The chain is built from TRBV30 and TRBJ2-7, with 9 positions matching TRBD2. The CDR3 sequence is 12 residues long. V lost 2 bases to trimming and J lost 6 bases; unmatched junction nucleotides: 2. Germline assignment: CDR1 GTSNPN and CDR2 SVGIG (reference sequence). The CDR3 loop reads CAWSSGRLEQYF. CDR3 bases: TGTGCCTGGAGTAGCGGGAGGCTCGAGCAGTACTTC.

The chain carries TRBV7-2 and TRBJ2-7; D call uncertain. Looked up from germline, CDR1 is SGHTA and CDR2 is FQGNSA. V was clipped by 3 bases and J by 0 bases, with 9 bases between them. This CDR3 comprises 14 residues. CDR3 DNA sequence: TGTGCCAGCAGCTTCCCGACGGCCTCCTACGAGCAGTACTTC. It is translated as CASSFPTASYEQYF.

The CDR3: CSVEEKGARGYTF. CDR3 in DNA: TGCAGCGTTGAAGAGAAGGGGGCGCGCGGCTACACCTTC. V and J are TRBV29-1 and TRBJ1-2, with 7 nucleotides matching TRBD1. The CDR3 length is 13 residues. Germline CDR1 is SQVTM and CDR2 is ANQGSEA. V was clipped by 0 bases and J by 8 bases; unmatched bases: 6.

The chain recombines TRBV7-2 with TRBJ1-1; D is perhaps TRBD1 (6 bases). Germline V gene lookup returns CDR1 SGHTA and CDR2 FQGNSA. The CDR3 has 13 amino acids. Trimming pared 4 bases from V and 1 base from J, leaving 7 bases between. DNA of the CDR3: TGTGCCAGCAGCTCGGGACAGAACACTGAAGCTTTCTTT. Translation: CASSSGQNTEAFF.

V and J are TRBV19 and TRBJ1-4, with D unclear. Germline V gene lookup returns CDR1 LNHDA and CDR2 SQIVND (reference sequence). The length of the CDR3 is 16 residues. V was pared by 2 bases and J by 0 bases, with 10 bases between. As DNA, the CDR3 is TGTGCCAGTAGTATACTACCAGCTACAACTAATGAAAAACTGTTTTTT. Protein product: CASSILPATTNEKLFF.

This rearrangement joins TRBV28 to TRBJ1-5; no definite D call. The germline gives CDR1 MDHEN, CDR2 SYDVKM. The V and J ends lost 3 bases and 3 bases respectively, with 9 bases between them. This CDR3 region has 14 residues. CDR3: CASSLGQTNQPQHF. CDR3 in DNA: TGTGCCAGCAGTTTGGGTCAGACCAATCAGCCCCAGCATTTT.

This chain connects TRBV5-1 to TRBJ1-1; D ambiguous. Looked up from germline, CDR1 is SGHRS and CDR2 is YFSETQ. V shed 6 bases and J shed 5 bases, with 8 bases lying between them. CDR3 length: 11 amino acids. The CDR3 protein is CASKRETEAFF. The DNA for the CDR3 is TGCGCCAGCAAGAGGGAGACTGAAGCTTTCTTT.

The gene calls are TRBV6-1 and TRBJ2-2; weak D call: TRBD2 (5 bases). Germline lookup yields CDR1 MNHNS and CDR2 SASEGT. V was shortened by 2 bases and J by 7 bases, with 11 bases between the two germline ends. CDR3 length: 14 residues. Here the CDR3 reads CASSETRTGGELFF. CDR3 DNA sequence: TGTGCCAGCAGTGAAACTAGGACTGGCGGGGAGCTGTTTTTT.

The chain is built from TRBV5-1 and TRBJ2-1; 7 bases are shared with TRBD1. The CDR3 contains 15 residues. The V gene's germline CDR1 is SGHRS and CDR2 YFSETQ. V lost 4 bases and J lost 6; bases outside the gene matches: 10. The CDR3 spells CASSKEAGTANEQFF. The CDR3 DNA reads TGCGCCAGCAGCAAAGAAGCCGGGACAGCCAATGAGCAGTTCTTC. The whole variable domain, remainder taken from reference TRBV5-1 and TRBJ2-1, is KAGVTQTPRYLIKTRGQQVTLSCSPISGHRSVSWYQQTPGQGLQFLFEYFSETQRNKGNFPGRFSGRQFSNSRSEMNVSTLELGDSALYLCASSKEAGTANEQFFGPGTRLTVL.

The J gene is TRBJ1-5, the V gene TRBV7-2; D unclear. Looked up from germline, CDR1 is SGHTA and CDR2 is FQGNSA. V was pared by 2 bases and J by 2 bases, with 10 bases between. This CDR3 region has 15 residues. In DNA, the CDR3 is TGTGCCAGCAGCTTATCTTTTGGAGGCAATCAGCCCCAGCATTTT. Translated, it gives CASSLSFGGNQPQHF.

The chain has TRBV10-1 and TRBJ1-5; TRBD1 agrees at 8 bases. The CDR3 covers 16 residues. J gave up 2 bases and V 3 bases, and 6 bases lay outside the gene matches. CDR1 is WNHNN and CDR2 is SYGVQD in the germline V gene (reference sequence). Written as DNA, the CDR3 is TGCGCCAGCAGTGACCCGACAGGGGACTGCAATCAGCCCCAGCATTTT. As protein: CASSDPTGDCNQPQHF.

The chain employs TRBV11-2 and TRBJ2-5; no definite D call. Germline V CDR1 and CDR2: SGHAT, FQNNGV. Trimming took 5 bases from V and 3 from J, leaving 19 bases between them. The CDR3 loop spans 16 amino acids. The chain's CDR3 is CASSPVASVYEETQYF. As DNA, the CDR3 is TGTGCCAGCAGCCCTGTGGCCTCCGTCTACGAAGAGACCCAGTACTTC.

In its sample, this clone was seen a few times. The chain recombines TRBV4-3 with TRBJ1-2; no firm D call. CDR1 and CDR2 from the germline V gene are LGHNA and YSLEER. The CDR3 has 15 amino acids. The V gene lost 1 base and the J gene lost 0 bases, with 9 bases spanning the gap. CDR3 loop: CASSQGLGTNYGYTF. The CDR3 coding sequence is TGCGCCAGCAGCCAAGGACTGGGAACTAACTATGGCTACACCTTC.

The chain uses TRBV11-2 and TRBJ1-5; perhaps TRBD1 as D (5 bases). V lost 0 bases and J lost 3, with 6 bases in between. CDR3 length: 14 amino acids. Germline CDR1 SGHAT, CDR2 FQNNGV. The CDR3 nucleotides are TGTGCCAGCAGCTTAGAGGGACCCAATCAGCCCCAGCATTTT. Encoded protein: CASSLEGPNQPQHF.

The J gene is TRBJ1-1, the V gene TRBV18, with 9 bases aligning to TRBD1. From germline, CDR1 is KGHSH and CDR2 LQKENI. There are 14 residues in the CDR3. With V trimmed by 2 bases and J by 5 bases, 3 bases remained unmatched. For the CDR3, the DNA is TGTGCCAGCTCACCAGGACAGGGGTCGACTGAAGCTTTCTTT. This sequence encodes CASSPGQGSTEAFF.

As regards this clone: One junction end disagrees with the germline gene, perhaps due to a read error. This chain uses TRBV5-3 with TRBJ2-7; D not certain. TRBV5-3 is given ORF status, its function remaining uncertain. This CDR3 contains 13 residues. The CDR3 spells CASSLRRDYEQYF. The CDR3, as DNA: TGTGCCAGCAGCTTAAGACGAGATTACGAGCAGTACTTC.

This clone has just a few counts. The rearrangement links TRBV7-9 to TRBJ2-7, with 11 bases lining up with TRBD1. CDR3 length: 13 residues. Trimming removed 5 bases from V and 7 bases from J; junction bases left unmatched: 4. CDR1 SEHNR and CDR2 FQNEAQ come from the germline V gene (reference sequence). The CDR3 here is CASSPGQGGEQYF. The CDR3 nucleotides are TGTGCCAGCAGCCCGGGACAGGGGGGTGAGCAGTACTTC.